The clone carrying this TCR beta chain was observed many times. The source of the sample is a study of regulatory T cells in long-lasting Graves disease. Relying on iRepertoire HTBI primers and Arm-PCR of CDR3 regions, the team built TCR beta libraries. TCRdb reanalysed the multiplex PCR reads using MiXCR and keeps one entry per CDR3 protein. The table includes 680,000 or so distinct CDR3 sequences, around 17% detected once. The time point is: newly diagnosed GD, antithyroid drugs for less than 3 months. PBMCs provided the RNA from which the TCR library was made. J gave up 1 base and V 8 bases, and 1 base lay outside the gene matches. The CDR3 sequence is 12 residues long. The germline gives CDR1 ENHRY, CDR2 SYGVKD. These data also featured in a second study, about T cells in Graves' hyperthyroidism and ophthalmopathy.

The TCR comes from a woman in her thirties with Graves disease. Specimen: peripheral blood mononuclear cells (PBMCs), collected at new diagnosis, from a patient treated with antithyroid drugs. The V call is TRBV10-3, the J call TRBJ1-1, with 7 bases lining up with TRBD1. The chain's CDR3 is CAIRQGNTEAFF. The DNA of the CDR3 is TGTGCCATCCGACAGGGGAACACTGAAGCTTTCTTT.